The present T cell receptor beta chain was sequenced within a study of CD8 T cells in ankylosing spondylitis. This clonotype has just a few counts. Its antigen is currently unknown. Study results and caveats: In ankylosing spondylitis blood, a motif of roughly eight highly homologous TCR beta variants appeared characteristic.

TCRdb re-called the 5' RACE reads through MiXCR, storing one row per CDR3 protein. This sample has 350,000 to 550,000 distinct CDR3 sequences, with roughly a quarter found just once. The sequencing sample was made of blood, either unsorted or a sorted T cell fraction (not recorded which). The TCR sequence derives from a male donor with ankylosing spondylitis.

The CDR3 loop reads CASSQISGSPYEQYF. The CDR3 nucleotides read TGTGCCAGTAGTCAGATCAGCGGGAGTCCTTACGAGCAGTACTTC. The chain links TRBV19 to TRBJ2-7; 8 positions match TRBD2. Germline lookup yields CDR1 LNHDA and CDR2 SQIVND (reference sequence). V was clipped by 5 bases and J by 4 bases; unmatched bases: 10. This CDR3 region has 15 residues.